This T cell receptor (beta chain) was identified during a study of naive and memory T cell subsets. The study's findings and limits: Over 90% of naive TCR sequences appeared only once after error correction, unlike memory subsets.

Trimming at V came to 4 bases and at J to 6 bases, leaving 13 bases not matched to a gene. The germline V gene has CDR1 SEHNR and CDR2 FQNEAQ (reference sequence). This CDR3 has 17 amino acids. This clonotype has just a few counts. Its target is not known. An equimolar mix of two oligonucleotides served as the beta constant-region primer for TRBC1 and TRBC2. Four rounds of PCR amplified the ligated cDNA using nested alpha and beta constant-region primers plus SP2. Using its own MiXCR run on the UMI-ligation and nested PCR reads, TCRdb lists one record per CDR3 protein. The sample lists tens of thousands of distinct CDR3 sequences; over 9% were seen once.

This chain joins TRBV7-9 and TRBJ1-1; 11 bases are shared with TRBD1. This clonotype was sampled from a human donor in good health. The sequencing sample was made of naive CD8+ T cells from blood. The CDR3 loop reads CASSSPPYGQGAAEAFF. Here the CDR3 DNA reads TGTGCCAGCAGCTCCCCGCCCTACGGACAGGGGGCGGCTGAAGCTTTCTTT.